Below, 22 T cell receptor beta chains from the same sample are listed, as sequenced in a study of blood T cell repertoires in COVID-19. Measured with immunoSEQ multiplex PCR; TCRdb has only the in-frame clones, and not every one. The sample includes fewer than 600,000 clones, approximately 90% of them seen just once. Material: PBMCs or T cells enriched from blood (not recorded which). Receptors originate from a woman between 40 and 55 years old who had recovered from COVID-19.

The gene calls are TRBV5-1 and TRBJ2-5; 7 nucleotides match TRBD2. V shed 4 bases, J shed 4 bases, and the junction held 7 bases outside the gene matches. The CDR3 extends over 14 amino acids. CDR1 is SGHRS and CDR2 is YFSETQ in the germline V gene. The CDR3 reads CASSLGPGGETQYF. The CDR3, as DNA: TGCGCCAGCAGCCTGGGCCCGGGAGGAGAGACCCAGTACTTC.

This clone occurred once. CDR3 sequence reads: CASSQDGEGVTYYGYTF. The DNA for the CDR3 is TGCGCCAGCAGCCAAGATGGGGAGGGCGTCACTTACTATGGCTACACCTTC. The chain uses TRBV4-1 and TRBJ1-2, with D unresolved. V shed 0 bases and J shed 3 bases, with 17 bases lying between them. This CDR3 has 17 amino acids. The germline V gene encodes CDR1 MGHRA and CDR2 YSYEKL.

The J gene is TRBJ1-1, the V gene TRBV27, with TRBD1 matching over 7 bases. The germline V gene has CDR1 MNHEY and CDR2 SMNVEV (reference sequence). V shed 5 bases and J 1 base; nucleotides not matched to a gene: 4. This CDR3 has 14 amino acids. As DNA, the CDR3 is TGTGCCAGCAGTCCAGGGGGTGAGAACACTGAAGCTTTCTTT. Amino acid sequence: CASSPGGENTEAFF.

The chain has TRBV27 and TRBJ2-1, with D unclear. Per the germline V gene, CDR1 is MNHEY and CDR2 is SMNVEV (reference sequence). The CDR3 consists of 15 residues. V was clipped by 8 bases and J by 2 bases, with 16 bases between them. The CDR3 nucleotides read TGTGCCAGCTCCCTCTCCCTGAGCCCCTACAATGAGCAGTTCTTC. Translation: CASSLSLSPYNEQFF.

This clone was counted a single time. The chain uses TRBV19 and TRBJ1-5, with 8 bases matching TRBD1. The trim removed 5 bases at V and 1 base at J, leaving 10 bases unmatched. Germline V gene data show CDR1 as LNHDA and CDR2 as SQIVND (reference sequence). The CDR3 has 17 residues. The CDR3 DNA reads as TGTGCCAGTAGTCCACGGACAGGGCCGTTAAGCAATCAGCCCCAGCATTTT. It encodes CASSPRTGPLSNQPQHF.

This chain links TRBV18 with TRBJ1-2; tentative D call: TRBD1 (6 bases). Germline CDR1 is KGHSH and CDR2 is LQKENI. Trimming took 2 bases from V and 0 from J, leaving 10 bases between them. There are 15 residues in the CDR3. CDR3 sequence (DNA): TGTGCCAGCTCACCATCTGGACAGTCTAACTATGGCTACACCTTC. This translates into CASSPSGQSNYGYTF. The variable domain in full, with the rest retrieved from reference TRBV18 and TRBJ1-2, is NAGVMQNPRHLVRRRGQEARLRCSPMKGHSHVYWYRQLPEEGLKFMVYLQKENIIDESGMPKERFSAEFPKEGPSILRIQQVVRGDSAAYFCASSPSGQSNYGYTFGSGTRLTVV.

The chain couples TRBV7-9 to TRBJ1-1; TRBD1 matches 8 bases. The germline gives CDR1 SEHNR, CDR2 FQNEAQ (reference sequence). The CDR3 runs to 14 residues. Trimming at V came to 4 bases and at J to 7 bases, leaving 8 bases not matched to a gene. The CDR3 bases are TGTGCCAGCAGCTCCGACAGGGGCCGATATGAAGCTTTCTTT. Translating it yields CASSSDRGRYEAFF.

The V call is TRBV11-2, the J call TRBJ2-2, with 7 bases matching TRBD2. With 5 bases clipped from V and 3 bases from J, the junction kept 3 bases outside the gene matches. CDR3 length equals 14 residues. Germline assignment: CDR1 SGHAT and CDR2 FQNNGV. CDR3 region: CASSERDHTGELFF. In DNA form, the CDR3 reads TGTGCCAGCAGCGAGCGGGACCACACCGGGGAGCTGTTTTTT.

This chain uses TRBV15 with TRBJ2-5; TRBD2 agrees at 8 bases. J was trimmed by 6 bases and V by 0 bases; bases with no gene match: 3. CDR3 length: 14 amino acids. The V gene's germline CDR1 is LNHNV and CDR2 YYDKDF (reference sequence). CDR3 DNA sequence: TGTGCCACCAGCAGAGAAGCGGGAGTAAAGACCCAGTACTTC. It encodes CATSREAGVKTQYF.

The chain has TRBV9 and TRBJ2-1; D perhaps matches TRBD2 (5 bases). This CDR3 has 16 residues. Germline V CDR1 and CDR2: SGDLS, YYNGEE. V was cut by 4 bases and J by 6 bases, with 20 bases left in between. The CDR3 DNA sequence: TGTGCCAGCAGCCCCTCCTGGAGGACCTCTCTCAATGAGCAGTTCTTC. It specifies CASSPSWRTSLNEQFF.

This clone was counted between two and nine times. The chain has TRBV18 and TRBJ1-4; the D gene is possibly TRBD1 (5 bases). The length of the CDR3 is 14 residues. Germline V gives CDR1 KGHSH, CDR2 LQKENI. V was cut by 3 bases and J by 5 bases, with 10 bases left in between. In DNA, the CDR3 is TGTGCCAGCTCACCTGGCGGGGCGAATGAAAAACTGTTTTTT. Translating it yields CASSPGGANEKLFF.

The gene calls are TRBV7-6 and TRBJ2-1; D is perhaps TRBD2 (7 bases). The ends were cut back, 5 bases at V and 7 bases at J, with 21 bases in the middle. Germline CDR1 reads SGHVS; CDR2 reads FNYEAQ. This CDR3 has 16 amino acids. CDR3: CASSQRVGGLGNEQFF. The CDR3 region has the DNA TGTGCCAGCAGCCAGAGGGTCGGGGGGCTGGGAAATGAGCAGTTCTTC.

The rearrangement uses TRBV7-9 and TRBJ2-7; perhaps TRBD1 as D (6 bases). The ends were cut back, 5 bases at V and 0 bases at J, with 20 bases in the middle. In germline, CDR1 is SEHNR, CDR2 FQNEAQ (reference sequence). CDR3 length equals 17 residues. CDR3 sequence: CASSPGGRRGVSYEQYF. The CDR3 DNA is TGTGCCAGCAGCCCGGGTGGGCGCAGGGGTGTCTCCTACGAGCAGTACTTC.

This chain uses TRBV6-5 with TRBJ1-2; D perhaps matches TRBD1 (6 bases). This CDR3 is built from 12 residues. The V gene lost 6 bases and the J gene lost 1 base, with 6 bases spanning the gap. Germline loops: CDR1 MNHEY, CDR2 SVGAGI. The CDR3 nucleotides read TGTGCCAGCAGCAGGGGTAACTATGGCTACACCTTC. Protein: CASSRGNYGYTF.

V gene TRBV14 combines with J gene TRBJ1-2; D not certain. From germline, CDR1 is SGHDN and CDR2 FVKESK. The CDR3 loop spans 14 amino acids. The V gene lost 2 bases and the J gene lost 6 bases, with 13 bases spanning the gap. In DNA form, the CDR3 reads TGTGCCAGCAGCCAACTAGTGACCACGGATGGCTACACCTTC. Its protein is CASSQLVTTDGYTF.

This chain joins TRBV3-1 (or the pseudogene TRBV3-2) and TRBJ1-5; 9 bases line up with TRBD1. Germline CDR1 reads LGHDT; CDR2 reads YNNKEL (reference sequence). The V and J ends lost 5 bases and 7 bases, in that order; junction bases with no gene match: 6. There are 14 residues in the CDR3. The CDR3 reads CASSYTTGGQPQHF. The DNA of the CDR3 is TGTGCCAGCAGCTATACGACAGGGGGACAGCCCCAGCATTTT.

This chain uses TRBV5-4 with TRBJ2-1, with TRBD2 matching 7 bases. The CDR3 runs 17 residues. Germline CDR1 and CDR2: SGHNT and YYREEE (reference sequence). The trim removed 4 bases at V and 8 bases at J, leaving 18 bases unmatched. CDR3 in amino acids: CASSQVSGGQGGHEQFF. In nucleotides, the CDR3 is TGTGCCAGCAGCCAGGTTTCCGGAGGCCAGGGAGGGCATGAGCAGTTCTTC.

The chain links TRBV15 to TRBJ1-4, with D possibly matching TRBD1 (6 bases). This CDR3 is built from 15 residues. Trimming pared 2 bases from V and 4 bases from J, leaving 11 bases between. The germline CDR1 and CDR2 sequences are LNHNV and YYDKDF (reference sequence). CDR3 in amino acids: CATSRQGSFNEKLFF. DNA of the CDR3: TGTGCCACCAGCAGACAGGGGTCCTTTAATGAAAAACTGTTTTTT.

The chain links TRBV5-5 to TRBJ1-5; tentative D call: TRBD1 (6 bases). With 4 bases removed from V and 2 bases from J, the gap between germline ends came to 13 bases. This CDR3 is 15 amino acids long. The germline gives CDR1 SGHKS, CDR2 YYEKEE (reference sequence). The CDR3 bases are TGTGCCAGCAGCCCCGTGACAGGACGCAATCAGCCCCAGCATTTT. Translating gives CASSPVTGRNQPQHF.

The V gene is TRBV29-1, the J gene TRBJ2-7; 10 nucleotides align to TRBD1. CDR1 is SQVTM, CDR2 ANQGSEA, per germline. The CDR3 runs 12 residues. The CDR3 protein is CSVGTGVNEQYF. DNA for the CDR3: TGCAGTGTAGGGACAGGGGTAAACGAGCAGTACTTC.

The gene calls are TRBV30 and TRBJ1-1, with unresolved D. V was pared by 5 bases and J by 3 bases, with 19 bases between. The V gene's germline CDR1 is GTSNPN and CDR2 SVGIG (reference sequence). CDR3 length equals 15 residues. The CDR3: CAWDDTAVGYTEAFF. The DNA of the CDR3 is TGTGCCTGGGATGACACCGCAGTGGGCTACACTGAAGCTTTCTTT. The entire variable domain, with the rest obtained from reference TRBV30 and TRBJ1-1, is as follows: SQTIHQWPATLVQPVGSPLSLECTVEGTSNPNLYWYRQAAGRGLQLLFYSVGIGQISSEVPQNLSASRPQDRQFILSSKKLLLSDSGFYLCAWDDTAVGYTEAFFGQGTRLTVV.

Only a few counts were recorded for this clone. The V gene is TRBV27, the J gene TRBJ2-1; TRBD2 agrees at 9 bases. Germline V gives CDR1 MNHEY, CDR2 SMNVEV (reference sequence). The length of the CDR3 is 15 residues. Germline trimming cut 6 bases from V and 8 bases from J; bases unmatched to any gene: 11. The CDR3 region has the DNA TGTGCCAGCAGCCTAGGGGGACTAGCATTGCATGAGCAGTTCTTC. Residues: CASSLGGLALHEQFF.